This T cell receptor beta chain is from a study of T cell clonotyping in hematopoietic cell transplantation. Study-wide findings and caveats: After transplant, recipient diversity fell while pathologically expanded clonotypes grew through day 180. Few recipient clonotypes overlapped donors; over 95% were de novo at given depth.

Sequenced by immunoSEQ multiplex PCR; TCRdb stores in-frame clones only, minus some. The sample holds almost 20,000 clones, around four fifths seen once. Trimming shortened V by 3 bases and J by 6 bases, and 13 bases separated the two germline ends. The length of the CDR3 is 14 residues. CDR1 and CDR2 (germline): MGHDK, SYGVNS. For this clone: What it recognizes is unknown.

V and J are TRBV25-1 and TRBJ2-3; no clear D gene. The sample taken for sequencing was peripheral blood mononuclear cells. This receptor was taken from a man in his sixties in good health. Some clones in this sample may be carry-over from other donors' samples. The CDR3 DNA reads as TGTGCCAGCAGTGACCGCCCGACGGACGATACGCAGTATTTT. Amino acids: CASSDRPTDDTQYF.